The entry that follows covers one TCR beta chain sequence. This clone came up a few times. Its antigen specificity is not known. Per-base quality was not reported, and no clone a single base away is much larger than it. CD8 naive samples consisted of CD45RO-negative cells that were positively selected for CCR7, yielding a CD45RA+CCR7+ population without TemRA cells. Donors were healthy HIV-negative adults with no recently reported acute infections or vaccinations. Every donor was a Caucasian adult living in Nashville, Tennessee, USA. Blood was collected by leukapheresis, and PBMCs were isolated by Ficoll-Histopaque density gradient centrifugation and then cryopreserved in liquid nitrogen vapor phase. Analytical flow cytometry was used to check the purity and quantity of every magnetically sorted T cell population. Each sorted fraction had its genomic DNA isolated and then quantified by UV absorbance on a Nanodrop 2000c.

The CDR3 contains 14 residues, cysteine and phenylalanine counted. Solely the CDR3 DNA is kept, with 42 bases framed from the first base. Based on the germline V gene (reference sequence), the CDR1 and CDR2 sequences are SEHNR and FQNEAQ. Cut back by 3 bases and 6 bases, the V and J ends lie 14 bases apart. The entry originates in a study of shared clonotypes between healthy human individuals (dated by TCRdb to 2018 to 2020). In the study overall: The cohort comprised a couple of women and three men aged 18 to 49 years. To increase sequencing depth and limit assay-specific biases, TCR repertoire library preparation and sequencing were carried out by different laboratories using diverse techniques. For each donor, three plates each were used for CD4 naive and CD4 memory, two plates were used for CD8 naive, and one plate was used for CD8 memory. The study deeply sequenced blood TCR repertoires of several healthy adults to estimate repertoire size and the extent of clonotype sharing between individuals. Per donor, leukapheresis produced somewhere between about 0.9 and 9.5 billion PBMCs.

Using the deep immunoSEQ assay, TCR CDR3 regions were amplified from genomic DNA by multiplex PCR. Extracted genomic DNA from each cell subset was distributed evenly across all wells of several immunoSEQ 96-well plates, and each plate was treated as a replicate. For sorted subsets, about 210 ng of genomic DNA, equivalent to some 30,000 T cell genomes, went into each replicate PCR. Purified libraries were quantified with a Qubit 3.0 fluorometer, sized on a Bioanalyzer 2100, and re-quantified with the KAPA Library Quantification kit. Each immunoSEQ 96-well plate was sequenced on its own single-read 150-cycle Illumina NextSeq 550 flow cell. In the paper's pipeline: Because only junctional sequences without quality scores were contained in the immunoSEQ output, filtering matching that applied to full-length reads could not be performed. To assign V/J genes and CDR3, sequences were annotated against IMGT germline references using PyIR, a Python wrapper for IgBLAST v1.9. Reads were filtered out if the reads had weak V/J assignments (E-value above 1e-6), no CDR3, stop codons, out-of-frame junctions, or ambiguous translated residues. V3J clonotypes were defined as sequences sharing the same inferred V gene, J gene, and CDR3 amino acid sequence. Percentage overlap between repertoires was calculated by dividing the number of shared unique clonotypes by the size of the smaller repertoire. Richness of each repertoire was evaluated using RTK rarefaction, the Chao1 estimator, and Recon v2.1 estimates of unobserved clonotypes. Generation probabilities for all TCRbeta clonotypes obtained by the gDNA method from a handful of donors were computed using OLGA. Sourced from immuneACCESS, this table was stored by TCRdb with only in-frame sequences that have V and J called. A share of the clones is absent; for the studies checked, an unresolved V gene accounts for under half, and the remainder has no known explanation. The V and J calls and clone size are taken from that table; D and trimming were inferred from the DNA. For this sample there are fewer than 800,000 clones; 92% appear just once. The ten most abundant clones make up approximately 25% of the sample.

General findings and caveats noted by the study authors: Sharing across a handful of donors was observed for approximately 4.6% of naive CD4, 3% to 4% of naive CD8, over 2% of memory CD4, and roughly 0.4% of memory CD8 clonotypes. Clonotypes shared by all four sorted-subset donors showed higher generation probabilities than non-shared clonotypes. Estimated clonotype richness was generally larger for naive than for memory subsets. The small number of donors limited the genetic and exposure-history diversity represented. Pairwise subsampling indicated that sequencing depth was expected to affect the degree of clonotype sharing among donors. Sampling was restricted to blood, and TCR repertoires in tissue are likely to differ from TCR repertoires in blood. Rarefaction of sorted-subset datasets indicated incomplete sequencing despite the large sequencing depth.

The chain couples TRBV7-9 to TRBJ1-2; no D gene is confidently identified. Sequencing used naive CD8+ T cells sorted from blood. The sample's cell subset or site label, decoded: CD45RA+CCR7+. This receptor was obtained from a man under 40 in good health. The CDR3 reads CASSFGQEGNGYTF. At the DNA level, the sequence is TGTGCCAGCAGCTTCGGGCAGGAAGGGAATGGCTACACCTTC.